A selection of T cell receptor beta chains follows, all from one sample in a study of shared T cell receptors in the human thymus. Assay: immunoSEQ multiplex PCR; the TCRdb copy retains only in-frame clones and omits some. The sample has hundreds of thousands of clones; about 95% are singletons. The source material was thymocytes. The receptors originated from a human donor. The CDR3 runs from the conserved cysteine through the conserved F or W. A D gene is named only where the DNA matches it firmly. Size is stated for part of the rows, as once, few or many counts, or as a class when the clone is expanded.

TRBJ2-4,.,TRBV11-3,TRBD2,CASSLDVGGTKNIQYF,TGTGCCAGCAGCTTAGATGTCGGGGGGACCAAAAACATTCAGTACTTC
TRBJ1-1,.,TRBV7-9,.,CASSLNFRDGDTEAFF,TGTGCCAGCAGCTTAAACTTCAGGGATGGGGACACTGAAGCTTTCTTT
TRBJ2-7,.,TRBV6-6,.,CASVPGSAKVYEQYF,TGTGCCAGCGTCCCGGGTAGCGCCAAGGTGTACGAGCAGTACTTC
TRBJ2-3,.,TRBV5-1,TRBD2,CASSPRTSGKGSTDTQYF,TGCGCCAGCAGCCCACGGACTAGCGGGAAGGGGAGCACAGATACGCAGTATTTT
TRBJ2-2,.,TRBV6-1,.,CASSEDSVNTGELFF,TGTGCCAGCAGTGAAGACTCAGTTAACACCGGGGAGCTGTTTTTT
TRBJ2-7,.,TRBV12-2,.,CASPRMDNSYEQYF,TGTGCAAGTCCCAGAATGGACAACTCCTACGAGCAGTACTTC
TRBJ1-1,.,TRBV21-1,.,CASSNKGQAMNTEAFF,TGTGCCAGCAGCAACAAAGGACAAGCAATGAACACTGAAGCTTTCTTT
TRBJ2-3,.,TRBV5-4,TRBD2,CASSPGTERERYTQYF,TGTGCCAGCAGCCCCGGTACTGAGCGGGAGAGGTATACGCAGTATTTT
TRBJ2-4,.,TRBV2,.,CASRAGASLAKNIQYF,TGTGCCAGCAGGGCAGGGGCCTCCCTAGCCAAAAACATTCAGTACTTC
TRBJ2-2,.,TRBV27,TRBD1,CASSPQGRTGELFF,TGTGCCAGCAGTCCACAGGGGCGGACTGGGGAGCTGTTTTTT
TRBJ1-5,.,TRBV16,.,CASSQSGQANQPQHF,TGTGCCAGCAGCCAATCCGGTCAGGCCAATCAGCCCCAGCATTTT
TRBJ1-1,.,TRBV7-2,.,CASSQGTTRGTEAFF,TGTGCCAGCAGCCAGGGGACCACCAGGGGCACTGAAGCTTTCTTT
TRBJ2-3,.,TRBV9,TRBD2,CASSAPRTVTSGRRPDTQYF,TGTGCCAGCAGCGCCCCCAGGACAGTTACTAGCGGGAGAAGGCCAGATACGCAGTATTTT
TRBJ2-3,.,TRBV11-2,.,CASSLEADTQYF,TGTGCCAGCAGCTTAGAGGCTGATACGCAGTATTTT
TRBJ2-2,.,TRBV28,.,CASSLLANTGELFF,TGTGCCAGCAGTTTACTGGCGAACACCGGGGAGCTGTTTTTT
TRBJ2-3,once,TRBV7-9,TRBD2,CASSLGAGEADTQYF,TGTGCCAGCAGCTTAGGGGCGGGAGAAGCAGATACGCAGTATTTT
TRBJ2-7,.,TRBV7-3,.,CASSPPGTAPPLCYEEQYF,TGTGCCAGCAGCCCTCCCGGGACCGCGCCACCGCTCTGCTACGAAGAGCAGTACTTC
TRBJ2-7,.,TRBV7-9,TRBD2,CASSPPAGACEQYF,TGTGCCAGCAGCCCACCGGCGGGAGCTTGCGAGCAGTACTTC
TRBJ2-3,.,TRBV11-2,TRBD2,CASGTSGSTDTQYF,TGTGCCAGCGGGACTAGCGGGTCCACAGATACGCAGTATTTT
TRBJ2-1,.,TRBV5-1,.,CASSFSGPSGTRYNEQFF,TGCGCCAGCAGCTTCTCTGGGCCATCCGGGACTCGATACAATGAGCAGTTCTTC
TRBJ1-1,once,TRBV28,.,CASSTQRKTQGEAFF,TGTGCCAGCAGTACTCAACGGAAGACCCAGGGAGAAGCTTTCTTT
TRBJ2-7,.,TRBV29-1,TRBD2,CSVVGGRAGRTYEQYF,TGCAGCGTTGTGGGGGGGAGGGCAGGACGTACCTACGAGCAGTACTTC